A single sample gave rise to the 20 T cell receptor beta chains below, sequenced in a study of T cells in Graves' hyperthyroidism and ophthalmopathy. Amplification yielded TCR beta CDR3 regions, with RNA transcripts as the source. HTBI primers were the set used in a first-round RT-PCR of the TCR CDR3. Each CDR3 protein gets one entry after TCRdb re-called the multiplex PCR reads with MiXCR. This sample has fewer than 550,000 distinct CDR3 sequences, with around a sixth found just once. The sample consisted of blood. The receptors originated from a woman younger than 35 with Graves' hyperthyroidism.

At least ten counts were recorded for this clonotype. This chain links TRBV5-1 with TRBJ2-1, with TRBD2 matching 11 bases. The CDR3 is made up of 18 amino acids. V was clipped by 4 bases and J by 0 bases; unmatched bases: 9. From germline, CDR1 is SGHRS and CDR2 YFSETQ. CDR3 sequence (DNA): TGCGCCAGCAGCCGGCTAGCGGGGGGTCCTAGCTCCTACAATGAGCAGTTCTTC. Its translation: CASSRLAGGPSSYNEQFF.

This clonotype was counted at least ten times. This chain connects TRBV11-3 to TRBJ2-2; possible D gene TRBD1, 6 bases. Germline assignment: CDR1 SGHNT and CDR2 YENEEA. This CDR3 spans 16 amino acids. V lost 6 bases to trimming and J lost 4 bases, with 18 bases between them. The CDR3 spells CASSFYPGQLTGELFF. CDR3 DNA: TGTGCCAGCAGTTTTTACCCGGGACAACTCACCGGGGAGCTGTTTTTT.

This clonotype was recorded at least ten times. J is TRBJ2-2 and V is TRBV28; TRBD2 agrees at 7 bases. The trim removed 2 bases at V and 9 bases at J, leaving 15 bases unmatched. CDR3 size: 17 residues. The V gene's germline CDR1 is MDHEN and CDR2 SYDVKM. CDR3 protein: CASSLGGLADLQRELFF. The CDR3 DNA is TGTGCCAGCAGTTTAGGAGGTCTAGCGGATCTCCAGAGGGAGCTGTTTTTT.

This clonotype was recorded many times. CDR3 DNA: TGTGCCAGCAGTCAGTTCAAGGGGTTTAATCAGCCCCAGCATTTT. Its translation is CASSQFKGFNQPQHF. The chain carries TRBV6-2 or TRBV6-3 and TRBJ1-5; D perhaps matches TRBD1 (5 bases). Trimming pared 5 bases from V and 4 bases from J, leaving 15 bases between. Per the germline V gene, CDR1 is MNHEY and CDR2 is SVGEGT. This CDR3 is 15 amino acids long.

The chain links TRBV12-5 to TRBJ2-4; D ambiguous. With 0 bases removed from V and 0 bases from J, the gap between germline ends came to 12 bases. Germline V gene lookup returns CDR1 LGHNT and CDR2 FRNRAP. CDR3 length equals 17 residues. The CDR3 loop is CASGLVREGLAKNIQYF. In DNA, the CDR3 is TGTGCTAGTGGTTTGGTAAGAGAAGGGTTAGCCAAAAACATTCAGTACTTC.

This clonotype was found many times. The chain employs TRBV28 and TRBJ1-3; the D is unclear. There are 15 residues in the CDR3. V was clipped by 6 bases and J by 0 bases, with 12 bases between them. The germline V gene encodes CDR1 MDHEN and CDR2 SYDVKM. CDR3 sequence (DNA): TGTGCCAGCAGCTTGCTCGTGGGCTCTGGAAACACCATATATTTT. Amino acid sequence: CASSLLVGSGNTIYF.

This clonotype has at least ten counts. The chain recombines TRBV12-3 or TRBV12-4 with TRBJ2-7, with a tentative D call TRBD2 (7 bases). There are 13 residues in the CDR3. With 2 bases removed from V and 9 bases from J, the gap between germline ends came to 14 bases. This CDR3 reads CASSLYREGGQYF. In DNA form, the CDR3 reads TGTGCCAGCAGTTTATACAGGGAGGGAGGGCAGTACTTC.

This clonotype was seen repeatedly, ten times or more. The rearrangement joins TRBV27 to TRBJ2-2, with D perhaps matching TRBD2 (6 bases). CDR1 and CDR2 (germline): MNHEY, SMNVEV (reference sequence). The CDR3 has 14 residues. The V end lost 6 bases, the J end lost 3 bases, and 11 bases lay between the germline ends. CDR3 coding DNA: TGTGCCAGCAGCGGGGGTACCCACACCGGGGAGCTGTTTTTT. Encoded protein: CASSGGTHTGELFF.

This clonotype was seen many times. The rearrangement links TRBV7-8 to TRBJ2-7; 13 bases match TRBD2. This CDR3 is 18 amino acids long. V lost 2 bases, J lost 0 bases, and 7 bases stayed unmatched. CDR1 SGHVS and CDR2 FQNEAQ come from the germline V gene. CDR3 DNA: TGTGCCAGCAGCTTATGGACTAGCGGGGGCCATAGCTCCTACGAGCAGTACTTC. Translation gives CASSLWTSGGHSSYEQYF.

This clonotype was detected a few times. The genes are TRBV4-1 and TRBJ2-5, with TRBD2 matching over 13 bases. The germline gives CDR1 MGHRA, CDR2 YSYEKL. CDR3 size: 20 residues. The V gene end was trimmed by 2 bases and the J gene end by 3 bases; junction bases not matched to a gene: 15. The CDR3 region is CASSQRPNLPGTSGEETQYF. For the CDR3, the DNA is TGCGCCAGCAGCCAAAGACCCAACTTACCGGGGACTAGCGGGGAAGAGACCCAGTACTTC.

The chain combines TRBV15 with TRBJ2-3; 11 bases are a match to TRBD2. Looked up from germline, CDR1 is LNHNV and CDR2 is YYDKDF (reference sequence). J gave up 4 bases and V 5 bases, and 5 bases lay outside the gene matches. The CDR3 is 15 residues long. The CDR3 here is CATSVTSGGPDTQYF. DNA for the CDR3: TGTGCCACCAGCGTTACTAGCGGGGGTCCAGATACGCAGTATTTT. The full variable domain, completed using reference TRBV15 and TRBJ2-3, is DAMVIQNPRYQVTQFGKPVTLSCSQTLNHNVMYWYQQKSSQAPKLLFHYYDKDFNNEADTPDNFQSRRPNTSFCFLDIRSPGLGDTAMYLCATSVTSGGPDTQYFGPGTRLTVL.

There are many counts of this clonotype. This chain connects TRBV3-1 to TRBJ2-1; 7 nucleotides match TRBD2. The CDR3 is 16 residues long. Looked up from germline, CDR1 is LGHDT and CDR2 is YNNKEL (reference sequence). V dropped 3 bases and J dropped 5; count of bases not matched to a gene: 10. CDR3 protein: CASSQWGGRGNNEQFF. The CDR3 DNA reads as TGTGCCAGCAGCCAGTGGGGCGGGAGAGGCAACAATGAGCAGTTCTTC.

Concerning this clonotype itself: Just one base apart from a much larger clone, this may be a read error. This sequence joins TRBV12-3 or TRBV12-4 and TRBJ1-2, with D possibly matching TRBD1 (5 bases). The CDR3 is 15 amino acids. V shed 6 bases and J shed 8 bases, with 22 bases lying between them. The DNA for the CDR3 is TGTGCCAGCAGGCCGGAAGGGGAAAGGGGCGTGGGCTACACCTTC. This sequence encodes CASRPEGERGVGYTF.

CDR3 protein: CASSPFVPGQGIVSPLHF. In nucleotides, the CDR3 is TGTGCCAGCTCACCCTTCGTCCCGGGACAGGGAATCGTGTCACCCCTCCACTTT. The V call is TRBV18, the J call TRBJ1-6, with 9 bases identical to TRBD1. The germline CDR1 and CDR2 sequences are KGHSH and LQKENI. Trimming cost V 3 bases and J 10 bases; bases outside gene matches: 16. The CDR3 consists of 18 residues.

This clonotype was found a few times. The V call is TRBV9, the J call TRBJ2-3, with no clear D. Trimming removed 0 bases from V and 2 bases from J, with 7 bases in between. Germline loops: CDR1 SGDLS, CDR2 YYNGEE. This CDR3 is 14 amino acids long. The DNA for the CDR3 is TGTGCCAGCAGCGTAGTTTGGAACACAGATACGCAGTATTTT. Translated: CASSVVWNTDTQYF.

The chain carries TRBV20-1 and TRBJ1-1; 11 bases are a match to TRBD1. The germline gives CDR1 DFQATT, CDR2 SNEGSKA (reference sequence). This CDR3 has 13 residues. Losses at the gene ends were 5 bases for V and 1 base for J; bases not matched to a gene: 0. The CDR3 here is CSAGQGANTEAFF. The CDR3 coding sequence is TGCAGTGCTGGACAGGGGGCGAACACTGAAGCTTTCTTT.

The table lists this clonotype with many counts. This chain joins TRBV28 and TRBJ1-2; TRBD1 matches 11 bases. V trimming: 4 bases; J trimming: 6 bases; junction bases outside the gene matches: 4. This CDR3 is 14 amino acids long. Germline V gene lookup returns CDR1 MDHEN and CDR2 SYDVKM. This CDR3 reads CASSSGQGVDGYTF. The CDR3 DNA is TGTGCCAGCAGTTCGGGACAGGGGGTTGATGGCTACACCTTC.

This clonotype occurred many times. V and J are TRBV20-1 and TRBJ2-1, with 11 bases matching TRBD2. There are 19 residues in the CDR3. After removal of 6 bases from V and 0 bases from J, the junction contained 16 bases not matched to a gene. Germline V CDR1 and CDR2: DFQATT, SNEGSKA (reference sequence). For the CDR3, the DNA is TGCAGTGCAGCCCCTAGCGGGAGGACCCAGAAATACTCCTACAATGAGCAGTTCTTC. Its translation is CSAAPSGRTQKYSYNEQFF.

This clonotype appeared many times. This chain's CDR3 is CASSLGSGRKNTQYF. CDR3 coding DNA: TGTGCCAGCAGCTTAGGCAGCGGGAGGAAAAATACGCAGTATTTT. The V call is TRBV11-2, the J call TRBJ2-3; 9 positions match TRBD2. The CDR3 is made up of 15 amino acids. Germline V gene sequence: CDR1 SGHAT, CDR2 FQNNGV. V shed 1 base and J 7 bases; nucleotides not matched to a gene: 6.

This clonotype was counted ten times or more. The rearrangement links TRBV2 to TRBJ2-3; 7 bases are a match to TRBD1. This CDR3 contains 15 residues. V shed 0 bases and J 3 bases; nucleotides not matched to a gene: 3. Germline loops: CDR1 SNHLY, CDR2 FYNNEI. The CDR3 sequence: CASSEATGSTDTQYF. For the CDR3, the DNA is TGTGCCAGCAGTGAAGCGACAGGGAGTACAGATACGCAGTATTTT. The whole variable domain, remainder taken from reference TRBV2 and TRBJ2-3, is EPEVTQTPSHQVTQMGQEVILRCVPISNHLYFYWYRQILGQKVEFLVSFYNNEISEKSEIFDDQFSVERPDGSNFTLKIRSTKLEDSAMYFCASSEATGSTDTQYFGPGTRLTVL.